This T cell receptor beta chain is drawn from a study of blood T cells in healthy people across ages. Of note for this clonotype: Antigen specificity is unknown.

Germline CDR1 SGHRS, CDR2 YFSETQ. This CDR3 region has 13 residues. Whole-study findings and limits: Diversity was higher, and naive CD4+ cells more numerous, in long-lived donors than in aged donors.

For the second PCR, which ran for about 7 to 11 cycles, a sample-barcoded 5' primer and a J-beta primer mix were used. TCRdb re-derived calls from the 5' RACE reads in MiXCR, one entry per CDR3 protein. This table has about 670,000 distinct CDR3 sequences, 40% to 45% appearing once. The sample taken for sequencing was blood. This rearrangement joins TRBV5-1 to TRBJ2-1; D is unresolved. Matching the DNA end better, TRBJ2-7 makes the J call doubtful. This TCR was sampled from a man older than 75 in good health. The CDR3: CASSLPFYNEQYF. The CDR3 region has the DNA TGCGCCAGCAGCTTACCCTTCTACAATGAGCAGTACTTC.